What follows are 29 T cell receptor beta chains derived from one specimen sequenced in a study of cytomegalovirus exposure and HLA in healthy donors (dated by TCRdb to the late 2010s). The method behind the library was the immunoSEQ multiplex PCR assay. For the multiplex PCR, a mixture combining 60 forward primers for TCR Vbeta segments and 13 reverse primers for TCR Jbeta segments was used. What TCRdb holds here is the immuneACCESS table cut down to in-frame rearrangements. Part of the clones is not present; checked against another copy, under half of the missing clones reflect an unresolved V gene, and the others are unexplained. This sample has 160,000 or so clones in its table, and 70% to 85% of those were observed once. The leading ten clones occupy roughly 2.5% of the sample. The specimen was PBMCs. The receptors shown here come from a human donor in good health.

This clone was picked up a small number of times. V usage is TRBV19 and J usage is TRBJ1-1; TRBD1 matches at 7 bases. CDR3 size: 15 residues. J gave up 2 bases and V 4 bases, and 7 bases lay outside the gene matches. CDR1 and CDR2 (germline): LNHDA, SQIVND (reference sequence). The CDR3 here is CASSRSQGDNTEAFF. The CDR3 nucleotides read TGTGCCAGTAGTAGATCGCAGGGGGATAACACTGAAGCTTTCTTT.

On this clone: This same CDR3 is encoded by further DNA sequences in the sample. The V call is TRBV7-6, the J call TRBJ2-7, with a weak D call TRBD2 (5 bases). From germline, CDR1 is SGHVS and CDR2 FNYEAQ. Trimming removed 5 bases from V and 3 bases from J, with 5 bases in between. This CDR3 spans 11 amino acids. The CDR3 region has the DNA TGTGCCAGCAGCCGGGGCTACGAGCAGTACTTC. This translates into CASSRGYEQYF.

The table lists this clone with a count of one. Different DNA sequences within this sample yield the same CDR3. V usage is TRBV18 and J usage is TRBJ1-1; the match to TRBD1 covers 9 bases. Trimming removed 6 bases from V and 1 base from J; junction bases left unmatched: 3. Germline V gene sequence: CDR1 KGHSH, CDR2 LQKENI. This CDR3 spans 14 amino acids. The chain's CDR3 is CASSQGQGNTEAFF. The CDR3 DNA is TGTGCCAGCTCGCAGGGACAGGGGAACACTGAAGCTTTCTTT.

The chain has TRBV6-5 and TRBJ1-1, with 8 bases aligning to TRBD1. Trimming cost V 7 bases and J 4 bases; bases outside gene matches: 5. The CDR3 has 13 residues. Germline CDR1 and CDR2: MNHEY and SVGAGI. The CDR3: CASMRDRRTEAFF. CDR3 nucleotide sequence: TGTGCCAGCATGCGGGACAGGCGCACTGAAGCTTTCTTT.

This chain links TRBV27 with TRBJ1-2; 9 positions agree with TRBD1. Losses at the gene ends were 6 bases for V and 0 bases for J; bases not matched to a gene: 2. This CDR3 has 14 residues. Per the germline V gene, CDR1 is MNHEY and CDR2 is SMNVEV (reference sequence). In DNA form, the CDR3 reads TGTGCCAGCAGGAGACAGGGGGCTAACTATGGCTACACCTTC. This codes for CASRRQGANYGYTF.

This chain connects TRBV4-1 to TRBJ2-2; D is perhaps TRBD2 (5 bases). Germline V gene data show CDR1 as MGHRA and CDR2 as YSYEKL. Trimming stripped 0 bases from V and 4 bases from J, with 15 bases between. The CDR3 contains 17 residues. The DNA for the CDR3 is TGCGCCAGCAGCCAAGATCCCCGTGGAGGAGCCACCGGGGAGCTGTTTTTT. Encoded protein: CASSQDPRGGATGELFF.

This chain joins TRBV19 and TRBJ2-5, with D unclear. Germline CDR1 and CDR2: LNHDA and SQIVND (reference sequence). The length of the CDR3 is 13 residues. Trimming took 3 bases from V and 2 from J, leaving 7 bases between them. CDR3: CASSIGLQETQYF. CDR3 sequence (DNA): TGTGCCAGTAGTATTGGGCTGCAAGAGACCCAGTACTTC.

The chain couples TRBV7-2 to TRBJ1-2, with D uncertain. The CDR3 spans 14 residues. CDR1 and CDR2 from the germline V gene are SGHTA and FQGNSA. The V end was cut by 3 bases, the J end by 3 bases, with 11 bases between. The CDR3 spells CASSFVQEDYGYTF. The CDR3 nucleotides are TGTGCCAGCAGCTTTGTCCAGGAAGACTATGGCTACACCTTC.

The V gene is TRBV4-1, the J gene TRBJ2-1, with D possibly TRBD2 on 6 matching bases. The germline CDR1 and CDR2 sequences are MGHRA and YSYEKL. V lost 4 bases and J 6 bases, leaving 19 bases between the germline ends. CDR3 length equals 16 residues. In DNA form, the CDR3 reads TGCGCCAGCAGCCCACCCCGGGCTAGCGTCCCCAATGAGCAGTTCTTC. It encodes CASSPPRASVPNEQFF.

This clone was detected only a few times. The chain links TRBV4-3 to TRBJ1-6; D call uncertain. Trimming took off 1 base at V and 4 bases at J, with 14 bases between the two ends. The V gene's germline CDR1 is LGHNA and CDR2 YSLEER. This CDR3 has 17 residues. The CDR3 DNA sequence: TGCGCCAGCAGCCAAGGGCAGAGGGCAATATATAATTCACCCCTCCACTTT. Amino acids: CASSQGQRAIYNSPLHF.

This clone was seen once. The chain couples TRBV15 to TRBJ2-1; tentatively, D is TRBD2 (6 bases). The germline CDR1 and CDR2 sequences are LNHNV and YYDKDF (reference sequence). The V and J ends lost 0 bases and 7 bases respectively, with 10 bases between them. This CDR3 is built from 14 residues. The CDR3 region has the DNA TGTGCCACCAGCAGAGAGACTAGGTGGAATGAGCAGTTCTTC. It translates to CATSRETRWNEQFF.

This clone was counted once. V and J are TRBV25-1 and TRBJ1-2; TRBD1 might be the D (6 bases). V was pared by 6 bases and J by 1 base, with 9 bases between. The germline CDR1 and CDR2 sequences are MGHDK and SYGVNS. This CDR3 comprises 13 residues. CDR3 sequence reads: CASRDRDNYGYTF. Here the CDR3 DNA reads TGTGCCAGCAGGGACAGAGATAACTATGGCTACACCTTC.

V and J are TRBV7-9 and TRBJ2-1; D perhaps matches TRBD2 (5 bases). Germline values: CDR1 SEHNR, CDR2 FQNEAQ (reference sequence). V dropped 5 bases and J dropped 4 bases, with 9 bases sitting between them. The CDR3 has 13 residues. The chain's CDR3 is CASSARGYNEQFF. As DNA, the CDR3 is TGTGCCAGCAGCGCCCGGGGTTACAATGAGCAGTTCTTC. Full variable domain (remainder filled in from reference TRBV7-9 and TRBJ2-1): DTGVSQNPRHKITKRGQNVTFRCDPISEHNRLYWYRQTLGQGPEFLTYFQNEAQLEKSRLLSDRFSAERPKGSFSTLEIQRTEQGDSAMYLCASSARGYNEQFFGPGTRLTVL.

This clone appeared a single time. The chain carries TRBV18 and TRBJ1-5; no definite D call. Looked up from germline, CDR1 is KGHSH and CDR2 is LQKENI. V shed 2 bases and J shed 7 bases, with 9 bases lying between them. CDR3 length equals 13 residues. The CDR3 region has the DNA TGTGCCAGCTCACCAGAGGGTAGGCAGCCCCAGCATTTT. Protein sequence: CASSPEGRQPQHF.

The chain couples TRBV4-2 to TRBJ1-2; TRBD1 is a possible D gene (6 bases). There are 16 residues in the CDR3. V was trimmed by 1 base and J by 4 bases, leaving 16 bases between them. Germline CDR1 and CDR2: LGHNA and YNFKEQ. The CDR3 coding sequence is TGTGCCAGCAGCCAAGCGGCGGGGGGCGCGGGCTATGGCTACACCTTC. Translated, it gives CASSQAAGGAGYGYTF.

The chain couples TRBV19 to TRBJ2-4; 7 positions agree with TRBD1. V gave up 6 bases and J gave up 6 bases; unmatched junction bases: 11. The germline V gene encodes CDR1 LNHDA and CDR2 SQIVND (reference sequence). The CDR3 has 15 amino acids. DNA of the CDR3: TGTGCCAGTAGATCCCATCAGGGGGATGTAAACATTCAGTACTTC. This encodes CASRSHQGDVNIQYF.

A note on this clone: One end of the junction is discordant with germline, which a read error may explain. J is TRBJ2-5 and V is TRBV7-7, with 12 bases that match TRBD2. CDR1 and CDR2 from the germline V gene are SSHAT and FNYEAQ (reference sequence). This CDR3 has 16 residues. The CDR3 is CASSPTSGGGRETQYF. CDR3 nucleotides: TGTGCTAGCAGTCCGACTAGCGGGGGTGGGCGGGAGACCCAGTACTTC.

The V call is TRBV7-9, the J call TRBJ1-2; TRBD1 aligns across 8 bases. There are 13 residues in the CDR3. The germline gives CDR1 SEHNR, CDR2 FQNEAQ (reference sequence). With 3 bases clipped from V and 7 bases from J, the junction kept 4 bases outside the gene matches. CDR3 sequence: CASSLPQGVGYTF. The DNA for the CDR3 is TGTGCCAGCAGCTTGCCACAGGGGGTTGGCTACACCTTC.

The chain employs TRBV4-1 and TRBJ2-2, with D possibly being TRBD2 (5 bases). Germline assignment: CDR1 MGHRA and CDR2 YSYEKL. V was clipped by 2 bases and J by 4 bases, with 8 bases between them. This CDR3 is 14 amino acids long. The CDR3 bases are TGCGCCAGCAGCCAACCGACTACCACCGGGGAGCTGTTTTTT. Protein: CASSQPTTTGELFF.

This chain links TRBV4-2 with TRBJ2-7; no firm D call. Per the germline V gene, CDR1 is LGHNA and CDR2 is YNFKEQ. V was trimmed by 0 bases and J by 8 bases, leaving 11 bases between them. The CDR3 contains 13 residues. The CDR3 nucleotides are TGTGCCAGCAGCCAAGATGGGCCCAATAAGCAGTACTTC. Residues: CASSQDGPNKQYF.

The genes are TRBV7-9 and TRBJ1-1; weak D call: TRBD1 (5 bases). CDR1 and CDR2 from the germline V gene are SEHNR and FQNEAQ (reference sequence). Trimming cost V 6 bases and J 7 bases, with 9 bases left between them. This CDR3 comprises 11 residues. The CDR3 DNA reads as TGTGCCAGCAGGACCCAGGGTGAAGCTTTCTTT. Its translation: CASRTQGEAFF. The whole variable domain, remainder taken from reference TRBV7-9 and TRBJ1-1, is DTGVSQNPRHKITKRGQNVTFRCDPISEHNRLYWYRQTLGQGPEFLTYFQNEAQLEKSRLLSDRFSAERPKGSFSTLEIQRTEQGDSAMYLCASRTQGEAFFGQGTRLTVV.

The V and J genes are TRBV5-1 and TRBJ2-1; D is unresolved. The CDR3 contains 12 residues. V lost 0 bases to trimming and J lost 6 bases, with 4 bases between them. The V gene's germline CDR1 is SGHRS and CDR2 YFSETQ. For the CDR3, the DNA is TGCGCCAGCAGCTTGGTCCGCAATGAGCAGTTCTTC. Its protein product is CASSLVRNEQFF.

The V gene is TRBV19, the J gene TRBJ1-5, with 9 bases aligning to TRBD1. V shed 1 base and J 5 bases; nucleotides not matched to a gene: 9. Germline values: CDR1 LNHDA, CDR2 SQIVND (reference sequence). The CDR3 is made up of 17 amino acids. This CDR3 reads CASSIVYRGRLDQPQHF. CDR3 bases: TGTGCCAGTAGTATAGTTTACAGGGGGCGGTTAGATCAGCCCCAGCATTTT.

The CDR3 nucleotides read TGCAGCTTCATACGGCCCGGACAGAGGAACACTGAAGCTTTCTTT. Amino acid sequence: CSFIRPGQRNTEAFF. V and J are TRBV29-1 and TRBJ1-1; D possibly corresponds to TRBD1 (6 bases). Germline-derived CDR1 and CDR2 are SQVTM and ANQGSEA. V gave up 8 bases and J gave up 1 base, with 20 bases separating them. The CDR3 runs to 15 residues.

This clone was observed a handful of times. The CDR3 DNA follows: TGTGCCAGCGCCGCGGGGCCCTCTGGGGCCAACGTCCTGACTTTC. This encodes CASAAGPSGANVLTF. The chain is built from TRBV7-3 and TRBJ2-6; perhaps TRBD2 as D (6 bases). CDR1 is SGHTA, CDR2 FQGTGA, per germline. Between the trimmed V and J ends, which lost 8 bases and 0 bases, there was a span of 11 bases. CDR3 length equals 15 residues. Complete variable domain (other parts from reference TRBV7-3 and TRBJ2-6): GAGVSQTPSNKVTEKGKYVELRCDPISGHTALYWYRQSLGQGPEFLIYFQGTGAADDSGLPNDRFFAVRPEGSVSTLKIQRTERGDSAVYLCASAAGPSGANVLTFGAGSRLTVL.

V gene TRBV7-3 combines with J gene TRBJ2-3; perhaps TRBD2 as D (6 bases). The CDR3 is 14 amino acids. CDR1 and CDR2 from the germline V gene are SGHTA and FQGTGA. The V end was cut by 8 bases, the J end by 0 bases, with 12 bases between. Here the CDR3 reads CASQEGSSTDTQYF. The CDR3 nucleotides read TGTGCCAGCCAGGAGGGGAGTAGCACAGATACGCAGTATTTT. The whole variable domain, remainder taken from reference TRBV7-3 and TRBJ2-3, is GAGVSQTPSNKVTEKGKYVELRCDPISGHTALYWYRQSLGQGPEFLIYFQGTGAADDSGLPNDRFFAVRPEGSVSTLKIQRTERGDSAVYLCASQEGSSTDTQYFGPGTRLTVL.

The CDR3, as DNA: TGTGCCAGCAGTTTTGAGGACAGAAGAAATCAGCCCCAGCATTTT. As protein: CASSFEDRRNQPQHF. The chain is built from TRBV28 and TRBJ1-5; weak D call: TRBD1 (6 bases). CDR1 and CDR2 (germline): MDHEN, SYDVKM. This CDR3 region has 15 residues. Between the trimmed V and J ends, which lost 3 bases and 4 bases, there was a span of 13 bases. Drawing the rest from reference TRBV28 and TRBJ1-5, the complete variable domain is DVKVTQSSRYLVKRTGEKVFLECVQDMDHENMFWYRQDPGLGLRLIYFSYDVKMKEKGDIPEGYSVSREKKERFSLILESASTNQTSMYLCASSFEDRRNQPQHFGDGTRLSIL.

The J gene is TRBJ1-2, the V gene TRBV6-5; D may be TRBD1 (6 bases). CDR3 length equals 14 residues. Germline V lookup: CDR1 MNHEY, CDR2 SVGAGI. Between the trimmed V and J ends, which lost 6 bases and 4 bases, there was a span of 15 bases. This CDR3 reads CASSLQGGGYGYTF. The DNA for the CDR3 is TGTGCCAGCAGCTTACAGGGTGGCGGCTATGGCTACACCTTC.

The chain joins TRBV7-9 to TRBJ1-2; TRBD1 agrees at 9 bases. The CDR3 is 14 amino acids. V shed 1 base and J 8 bases; nucleotides not matched to a gene: 5. Germline V gene data show CDR1 as SEHNR and CDR2 as FQNEAQ (reference sequence). This chain's CDR3 is CASSLVDRGWGYTF. The CDR3 region has the DNA TGTGCCAGCAGCTTAGTGGACAGGGGTTGGGGCTACACCTTC.